This record covers a single T cell receptor beta chain. This clonotype was observed a few times. No cognate antigen has been identified for it. Per-base qualities were not stored, and no clone one base away is much larger. Reading the germline V gene (reference sequence) gives CDR1 SGHAT and CDR2 FQDESV. V loses 5 bases of germline sequence and J loses 6 bases, and the interval between the two ends is 15 bases. The CDR3 runs 14 residues from the cysteine to the phenylalanine. The only DNA kept is the CDR3, 42 bases in frame from the first base. Ficoll-Paque density gradient centrifugation was used to isolate PBMCs. The data originate from a study of T-cell memory formation after mild COVID-19 (dated by TCRdb to the early 2020s). Study-wide context: TCR sequence clusters from the two donors were largely donor specific. The cohort comprised two young, previously healthy adult volunteers, one female and one male. T-cell clones expanding and contracting after mild COVID-19 in two donors were tracked by longitudinal TCRalpha and TCRbeta repertoire sequencing.

Beyond this particular receptor, the publication reports: Only a couple of mild cases were covered in the study, and larger cohorts including severe cases with pre-infection samples were considered necessary. The detection of some responding clones in pre-infection memory suggests that pre-existing cross-reactive memory T cells joined the SARS-CoV-2 response. Contracting CD4+ clones were located mainly in the CM and EM memory subsets, whereas CD8+ clones were found to be enriched in EMRA. From day 15 to 85, contracting clones showed balanced CD4/CD8 phenotypes, whereas a second wave of clones that expanded from day 15 to 37 leaned towards CD4+. Whether the second-wave clones peaking on day 37 were SARS-CoV-2 specific was not confirmed.

The run used an Illumina NovaSeq 6000. Using 5'RACE with constant-segment primers, TCRalpha and TCRbeta cDNA libraries were constructed, with sample barcodes and unique molecular identifiers added in the process. Trizol reagent was used to extract RNA from every sample. Amplification of the libraries took two PCR steps, and the second step added a second sample barcode plus Illumina TruSeq adapters. Sequencing of libraries was performed on an Illumina NovaSeq with 2 x 150 bp paired-end reads. The paper's processing steps were these. With migec v1.2.7, reads were demultiplexed and then collapsed into UMI-guided consensus sequences. Using mixcr v2.1.11, the UMI consensuses were aligned to TRA and TRB V and J templates and assembled into clonotypes. Expanded or contracted clonotypes were those called significant by both edgeR and NoisET, with noise models trained on biological replicates. For edgeR calls, a false discovery rate-adjusted p below 0.01 and a log2 fold-change threshold of 1 were applied. As an exploratory analysis of dynamics, PCA with hierarchical clustering was applied to max-normalized trajectories of the 1000 most abundant clonotypes. Separately sequenced CD4+ and CD8+ repertoires were used to assign a CD4 or CD8 phenotype to each responding clone. TCRdb reran the public reads through fastp at Q25 and MiXCR, keeping productive beta chains. Records with the same CDR3 protein are collapsed into one entry carrying the most frequent genes and DNA. These V and J calls derive from TCRdb rather than the authors' analysis. Counted in this sample were a few hundred thousand distinct CDR3 sequences; roughly 10% of them appeared once. The ten top clones hold around 20% of the sample.

The sample was PBMCs or a T cell subset sorted from them (not recorded which). Recombination connected TRBV11-1 to TRBJ2-3, with the D segment possibly TRBD1 or TRBD2, each aligning over 5 bases. The receptor's source is a man younger than 35 who had mild COVID-19 (a few samples of this study predate the infection). The sample titles of this study are shuffled in the database, so cell type and time point are left out; the donor was told from shared clones. The nucleotide sequence reads as follows: TGTGCCAGCAGCCCGGGACCGCCGAGGGATACGCAGTATTTT. Its translation reads: CASSPGPPRDTQYF. The CDR3 plus the reference TRBV11-1 and TRBJ2-3 genes for the other parts give the full variable domain: EAEVAQSPRYKITEKSQAVAFWCDPISGHATLYWYRQILGQGPELLVQFQDESVVDDSQLPKDRFSAERLKGVDSTLKIQPAELGDSAMYLCASSPGPPRDTQYFGPGTRLTVL.